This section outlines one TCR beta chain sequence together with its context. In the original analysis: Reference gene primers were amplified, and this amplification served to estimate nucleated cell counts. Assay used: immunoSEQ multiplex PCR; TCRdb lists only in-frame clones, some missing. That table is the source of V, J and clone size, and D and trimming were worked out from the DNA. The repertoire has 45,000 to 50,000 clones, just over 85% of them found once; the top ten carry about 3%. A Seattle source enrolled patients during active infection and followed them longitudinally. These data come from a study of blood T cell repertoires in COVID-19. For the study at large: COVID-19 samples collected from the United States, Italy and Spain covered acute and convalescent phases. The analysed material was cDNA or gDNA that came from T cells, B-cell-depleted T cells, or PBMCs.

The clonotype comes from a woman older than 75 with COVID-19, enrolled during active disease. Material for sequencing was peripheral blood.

CDR3 DNA sequence: TGTGCCAGCACCACGGGACAGGCCGGACGGCCCCAGCATTTT. This sequence encodes CASTTGQAGRPQHF. The chain joins TRBV2 to TRBJ1-5; TRBD1 matches 8 bases. CDR1 and CDR2 (germline): SNHLY, FYNNEI. The length of the CDR3 is 14 residues. The V gene end was trimmed by 7 bases and the J gene end by 9 bases; junction bases not matched to a gene: 11.